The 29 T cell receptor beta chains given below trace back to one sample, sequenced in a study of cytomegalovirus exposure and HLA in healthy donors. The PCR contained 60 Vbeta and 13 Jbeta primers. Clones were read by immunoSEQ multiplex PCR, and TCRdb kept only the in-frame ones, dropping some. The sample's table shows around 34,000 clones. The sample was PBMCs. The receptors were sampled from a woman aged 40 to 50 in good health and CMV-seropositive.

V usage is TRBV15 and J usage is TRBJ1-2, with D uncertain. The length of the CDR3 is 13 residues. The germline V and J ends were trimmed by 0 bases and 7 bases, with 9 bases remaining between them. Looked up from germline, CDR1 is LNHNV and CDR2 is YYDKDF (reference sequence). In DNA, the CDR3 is TGTGCCACCAGCAGAGACGGAGTCGGTGGCTACACCTTC. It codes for CATSRDGVGGYTF. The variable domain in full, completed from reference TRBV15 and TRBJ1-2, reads DAMVIQNPRYQVTQFGKPVTLSCSQTLNHNVMYWYQQKSSQAPKLLFHYYDKDFNNEADTPDNFQSRRPNTSFCFLDIRSPGLGDTAMYLCATSRDGVGGYTFGSGTRLTVV.

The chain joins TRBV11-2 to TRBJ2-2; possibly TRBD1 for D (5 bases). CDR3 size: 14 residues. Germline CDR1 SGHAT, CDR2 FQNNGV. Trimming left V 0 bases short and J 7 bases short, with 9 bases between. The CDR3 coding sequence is TGTGCCAGCAGCTTAGAAGGGGTGGTCGGGGAGCTGTTTTTT. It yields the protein CASSLEGVVGELFF. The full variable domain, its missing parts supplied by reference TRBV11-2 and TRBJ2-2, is EAGVAQSPRYKIIEKRQSVAFWCNPISGHATLYWYQQILGQGPKLLIQFQNNGVVDDSQLPKDRFSAERLKGVDSTLKIQPAKLEDSAVYLCASSLEGVVGELFFGEGSRLTVL.

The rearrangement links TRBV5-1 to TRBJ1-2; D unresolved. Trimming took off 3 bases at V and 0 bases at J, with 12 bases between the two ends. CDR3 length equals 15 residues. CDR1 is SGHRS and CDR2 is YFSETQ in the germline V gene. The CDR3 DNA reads TGCGCCAGCAGCTCATTTAGCGGAGCTAACTATGGCTACACCTTC. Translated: CASSSFSGANYGYTF.

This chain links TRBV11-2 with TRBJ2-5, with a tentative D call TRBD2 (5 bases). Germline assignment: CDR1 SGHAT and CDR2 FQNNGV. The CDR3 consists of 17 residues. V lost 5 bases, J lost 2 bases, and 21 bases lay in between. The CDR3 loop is CASSKSERTYRQETQYF. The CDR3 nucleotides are TGTGCCAGCAGCAAATCTGAGCGGACCTATAGGCAAGAGACCCAGTACTTC.

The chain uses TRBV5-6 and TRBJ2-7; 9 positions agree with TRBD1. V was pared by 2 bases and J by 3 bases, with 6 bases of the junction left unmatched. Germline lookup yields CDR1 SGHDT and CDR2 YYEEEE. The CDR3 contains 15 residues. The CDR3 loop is CASSFGTGPLYEQYF. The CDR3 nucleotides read TGTGCCAGCAGCTTCGGGACAGGGCCACTCTACGAGCAGTACTTC.

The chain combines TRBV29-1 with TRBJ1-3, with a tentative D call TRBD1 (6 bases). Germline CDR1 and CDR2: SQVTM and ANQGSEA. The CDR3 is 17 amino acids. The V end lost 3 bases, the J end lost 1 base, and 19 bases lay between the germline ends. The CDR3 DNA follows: TGCAGCGTTGAGGGGGCCACACGGGGCCCATCTGGAAACACCATATATTTT. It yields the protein CSVEGATRGPSGNTIYF. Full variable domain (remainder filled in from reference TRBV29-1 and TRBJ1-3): SAVISQKPSRDICQRGTSLTIQCQVDSQVTMMFWYRQQPGQSLTLIATANQGSEATYESGFVIDKFPISRPNLTFSTLTVSNMSPEDSSIYLCSVEGATRGPSGNTIYFGEGSWLTVV.

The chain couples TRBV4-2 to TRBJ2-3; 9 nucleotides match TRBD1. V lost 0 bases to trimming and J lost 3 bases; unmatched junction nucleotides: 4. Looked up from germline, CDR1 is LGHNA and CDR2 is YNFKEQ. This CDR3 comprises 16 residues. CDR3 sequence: CASSQEYGQGTDTQYF. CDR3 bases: TGTGCCAGCAGCCAAGAATATGGACAGGGGACAGATACGCAGTATTTT.

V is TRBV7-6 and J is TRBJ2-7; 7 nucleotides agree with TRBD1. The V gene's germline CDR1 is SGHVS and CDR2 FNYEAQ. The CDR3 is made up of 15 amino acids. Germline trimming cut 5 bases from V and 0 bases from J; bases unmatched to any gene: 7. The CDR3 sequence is CASSTGAGLSYEQYF. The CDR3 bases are TGTGCCAGCAGCACAGGGGCCGGCCTCTCCTACGAGCAGTACTTC. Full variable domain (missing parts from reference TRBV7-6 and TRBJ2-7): GAGVSQSPRYKVTKRGQDVALRCDPISGHVSLYWYRQALGQGPEFLTYFNYEAQQDKSGLPNDRFSAERPEGSISTLTIQRTEQRDSAMYRCASSTGAGLSYEQYFGPGTRLTVT.

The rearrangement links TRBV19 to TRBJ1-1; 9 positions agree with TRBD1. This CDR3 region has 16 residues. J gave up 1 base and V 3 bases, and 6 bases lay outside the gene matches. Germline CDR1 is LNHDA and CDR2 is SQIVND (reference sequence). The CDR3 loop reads CASSMLPGQGNTEAFF. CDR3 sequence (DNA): TGTGCCAGTAGTATGCTACCGGGACAGGGGAACACTGAAGCTTTCTTT.

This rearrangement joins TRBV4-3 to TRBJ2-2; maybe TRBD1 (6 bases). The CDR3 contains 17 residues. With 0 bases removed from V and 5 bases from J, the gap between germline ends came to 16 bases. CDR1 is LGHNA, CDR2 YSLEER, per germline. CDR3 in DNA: TGCGCCAGCAGCCAAGATACTCCCCAGGGGTATACCGGGGAGCTGTTTTTT. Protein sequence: CASSQDTPQGYTGELFF.

The CDR3 sequence is CASSLARPGVSGNTIYF. The CDR3 DNA is TGTGCCAGCAGCTTGGCGAGACCAGGGGTCTCTGGAAACACCATATATTTT. The chain is built from TRBV7-9 and TRBJ1-3; D perhaps matches TRBD1 (6 bases). CDR3 length: 17 residues. Trimming took 3 bases from V and 0 from J, leaving 15 bases between them. CDR1 SEHNR and CDR2 FQNEAQ come from the germline V gene (reference sequence).

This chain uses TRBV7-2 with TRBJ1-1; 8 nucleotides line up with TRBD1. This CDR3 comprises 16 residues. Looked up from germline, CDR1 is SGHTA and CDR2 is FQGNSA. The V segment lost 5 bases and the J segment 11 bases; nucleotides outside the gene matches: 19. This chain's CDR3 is CASSPGGTGGQFGAFF. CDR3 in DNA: TGTGCCAGCAGCCCAGGCGGGACAGGTGGGCAATTTGGGGCTTTCTTT.

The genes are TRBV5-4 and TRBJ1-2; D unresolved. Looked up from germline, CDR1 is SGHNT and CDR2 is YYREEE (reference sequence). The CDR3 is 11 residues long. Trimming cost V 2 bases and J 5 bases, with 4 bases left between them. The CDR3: CASSFRYGYTF. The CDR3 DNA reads TGTGCCAGCAGCTTCCGGTATGGCTACACCTTC.

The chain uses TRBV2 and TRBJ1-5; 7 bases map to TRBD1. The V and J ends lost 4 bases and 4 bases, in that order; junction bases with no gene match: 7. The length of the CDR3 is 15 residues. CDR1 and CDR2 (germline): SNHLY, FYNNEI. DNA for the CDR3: TGTGCCAGCAGTGTATCGGGACAGCAAAATCAGCCCCAGCATTTT. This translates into CASSVSGQQNQPQHF. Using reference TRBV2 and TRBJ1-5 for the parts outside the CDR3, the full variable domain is EPEVTQTPSHQVTQMGQEVILRCVPISNHLYFYWYRQILGQKVEFLVSFYNNEISEKSEIFDDQFSVERPDGSNFTLKIRSTKLEDSAMYFCASSVSGQQNQPQHFGDGTRLSIL.

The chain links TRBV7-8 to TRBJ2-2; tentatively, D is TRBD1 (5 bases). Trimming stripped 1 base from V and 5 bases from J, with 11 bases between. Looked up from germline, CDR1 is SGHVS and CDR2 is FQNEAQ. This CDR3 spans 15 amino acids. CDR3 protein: CASSLDQGNTGELFF. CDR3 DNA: TGTGCCAGCAGCTTAGACCAGGGCAATACCGGGGAGCTGTTTTTT. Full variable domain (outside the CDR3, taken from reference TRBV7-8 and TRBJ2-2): GAGVSQSPRYKVAKRGQDVALRCDPISGHVSLFWYQQALGQGPEFLTYFQNEAQLDKSGLPSDRFFAERPEGSVSTLKIQRTQQEDSAVYLCASSLDQGNTGELFFGEGSRLTVL.

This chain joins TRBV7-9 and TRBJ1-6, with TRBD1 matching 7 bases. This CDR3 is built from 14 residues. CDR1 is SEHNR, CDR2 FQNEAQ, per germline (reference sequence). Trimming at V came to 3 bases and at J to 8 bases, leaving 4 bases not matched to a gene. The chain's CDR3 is CASSFDRVDSPLHF. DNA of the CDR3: TGTGCCAGCAGCTTTGACAGGGTGGATTCACCCCTCCACTTT.

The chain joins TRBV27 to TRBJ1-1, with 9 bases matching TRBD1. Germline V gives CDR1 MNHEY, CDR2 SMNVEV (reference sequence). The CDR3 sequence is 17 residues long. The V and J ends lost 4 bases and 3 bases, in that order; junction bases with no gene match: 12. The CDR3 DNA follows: TGTGCCAGCAGTTCACAATCGGGACAGGGAAAGTACACTGAAGCTTTCTTT. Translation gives CASSSQSGQGKYTEAFF.

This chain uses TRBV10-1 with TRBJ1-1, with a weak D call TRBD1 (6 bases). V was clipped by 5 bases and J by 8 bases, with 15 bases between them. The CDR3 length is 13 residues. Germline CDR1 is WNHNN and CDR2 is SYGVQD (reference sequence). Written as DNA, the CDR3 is TGCGCCAGCAGTTTCGACAGGTTGGAAGAAGCTTTCTTT. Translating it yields CASSFDRLEEAFF.

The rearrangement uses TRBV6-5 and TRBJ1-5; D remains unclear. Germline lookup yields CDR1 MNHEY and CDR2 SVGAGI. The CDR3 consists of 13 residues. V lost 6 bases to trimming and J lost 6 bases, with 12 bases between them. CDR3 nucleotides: TGTGCCAGCAGGGGGAGGCCTGGTCAGCCCCAGCATTTT. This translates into CASRGRPGQPQHF.

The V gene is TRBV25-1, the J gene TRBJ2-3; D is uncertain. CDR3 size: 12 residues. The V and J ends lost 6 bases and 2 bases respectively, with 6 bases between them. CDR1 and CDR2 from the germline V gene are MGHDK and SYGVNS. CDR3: CASRRHTDTQYF. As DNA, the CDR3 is TGTGCCAGCAGGCGGCACACAGATACGCAGTATTTT.

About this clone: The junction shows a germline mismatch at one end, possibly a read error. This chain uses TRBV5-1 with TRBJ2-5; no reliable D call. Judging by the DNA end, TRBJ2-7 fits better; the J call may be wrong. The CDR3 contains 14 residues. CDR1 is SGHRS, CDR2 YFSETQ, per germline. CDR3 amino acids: CASSLAQLSSEQYF. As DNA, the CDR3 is TGCGCCAGCAGCTTGGCACAGCTATCCTCCGAGCAGTACTTC.

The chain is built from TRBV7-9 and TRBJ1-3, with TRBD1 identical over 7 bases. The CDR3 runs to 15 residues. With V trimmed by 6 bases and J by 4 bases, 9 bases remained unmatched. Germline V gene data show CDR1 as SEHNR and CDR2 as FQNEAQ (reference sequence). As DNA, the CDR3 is TGTGCCAGCAGTTTCGACAGGGTGGGAGGAAACACCATATATTTT. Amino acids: CASSFDRVGGNTIYF.

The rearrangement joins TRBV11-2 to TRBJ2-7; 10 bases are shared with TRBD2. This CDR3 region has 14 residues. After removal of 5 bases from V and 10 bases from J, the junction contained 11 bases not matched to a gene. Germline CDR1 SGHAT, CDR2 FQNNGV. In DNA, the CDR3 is TGTGCCAGCAGCCCGTTAGCGGGGGGCACAGTACAGTACTTC. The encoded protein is CASSPLAGGTVQYF.

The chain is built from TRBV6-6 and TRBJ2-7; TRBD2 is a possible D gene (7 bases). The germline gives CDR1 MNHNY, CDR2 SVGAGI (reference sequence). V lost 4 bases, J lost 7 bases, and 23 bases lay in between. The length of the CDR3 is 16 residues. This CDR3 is CASSLSGGRGVREQYF. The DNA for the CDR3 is TGTGCCAGCAGTTTGTCGGGGGGCAGGGGAGTCCGTGAGCAGTACTTC.

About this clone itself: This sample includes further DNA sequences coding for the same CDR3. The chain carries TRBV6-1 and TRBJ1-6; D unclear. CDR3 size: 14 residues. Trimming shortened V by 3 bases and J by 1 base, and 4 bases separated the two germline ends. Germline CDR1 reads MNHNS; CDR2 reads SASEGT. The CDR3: CASSESSYNSPLHF. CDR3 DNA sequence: TGTGCCAGCAGTGAGAGTTCCTATAATTCACCCCTCCACTTT.

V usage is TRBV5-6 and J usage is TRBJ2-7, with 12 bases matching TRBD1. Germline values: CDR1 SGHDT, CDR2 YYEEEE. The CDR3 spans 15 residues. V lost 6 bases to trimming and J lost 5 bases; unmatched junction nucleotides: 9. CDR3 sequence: CASTLIGTGGNEQYF. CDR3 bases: TGTGCCAGCACCCTGATTGGGACAGGGGGCAACGAGCAGTACTTC. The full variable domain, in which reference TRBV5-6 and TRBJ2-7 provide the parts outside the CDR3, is DAGVTQSPTHLIKTRGQQVTLRCSPKSGHDTVSWYQQALGQGPQFIFQYYEEEERQRGNFPDRFSGHQFPNYSSELNVNALLLGDSALYLCASTLIGTGGNEQYFGPGTRLTVT.

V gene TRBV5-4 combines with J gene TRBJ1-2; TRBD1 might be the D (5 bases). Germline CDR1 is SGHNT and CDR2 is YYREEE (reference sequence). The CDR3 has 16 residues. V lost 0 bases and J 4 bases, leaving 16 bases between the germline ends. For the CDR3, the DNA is TGTGCCAGCAGCTTGGACGGCTCAGGGCCGACCTATGGCTACACCTTC. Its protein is CASSLDGSGPTYGYTF.

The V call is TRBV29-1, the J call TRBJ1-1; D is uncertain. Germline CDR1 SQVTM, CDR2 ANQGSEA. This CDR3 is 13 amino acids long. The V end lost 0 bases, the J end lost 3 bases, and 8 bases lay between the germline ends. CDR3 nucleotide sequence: TGCAGCGTTGAAGATTATCCGGACACTGAAGCTTTCTTT. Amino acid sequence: CSVEDYPDTEAFF.

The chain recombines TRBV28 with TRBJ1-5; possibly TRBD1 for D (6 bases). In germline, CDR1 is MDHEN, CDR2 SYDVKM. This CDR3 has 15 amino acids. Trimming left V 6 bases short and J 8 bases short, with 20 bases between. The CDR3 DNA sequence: TGTGCCAGCAGGCCCGGGGGGGCGGAATTGGAGCCCCAGCATTTT. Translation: CASRPGGAELEPQHF.